The rows below give T cell receptor beta chains drawn from one sample of a study of T cells after yellow fever vaccination. TCRdb reanalysed the 5' RACE reads using MiXCR and keeps one entry per CDR3 protein. This table has over 250,000 distinct CDR3 sequences, roughly 4% appearing once. Sample: PBMCs, taken 5 days after the yellow fever booster vaccination. The receptor set was obtained from a man between 18 and 35 years old who received the YFV17D yellow fever vaccine. The CDR3 runs from the conserved cysteine through the conserved F or W. D genes are given only for firm matches. Size is omitted from some rows. Given values are once, few, many or a class for expanded clones.

J	D	size	V	DNA	CDR3
TRBJ2-3	TRBD1	few	TRBV12-3/TRBV12-4	TGTGCCAGCAGTTTTTGGGGGACAGACCGAACAGATACGCAGTATTTT	CASSFWGTDRTDTQYF
TRBJ1-5	.	few	TRBV24-1	TGTGCCACCAGTGCCGGGAACCTACGGGATAGCAATCAGCCCCAGCATTTT	CATSAGNLRDSNQPQHF
TRBJ2-1	.	few	TRBV5-1	TGCGCCAGCTCAGCTTGGGCAGGCTCCTACAATGAGCAGTTCTTC	CASSAWAGSYNEQFF
TRBJ2-7	.	many	TRBV20-1	TGCAGTGCTAGAGGGGGGAGCACGGACTACGAGCAGTACTTC	CSARGGSTDYEQYF
TRBJ2-3	TRBD1	.	TRBV6-2/TRBV6-3	TGTGCCAGCAGTTACTCTGACAGGGGTCCAGATACGCAGTATTTT	CASSYSDRGPDTQYF
TRBJ2-7	.	few	TRBV29-1	TGCAGCGTCAGGAAAGCTAATTCCTACGAGCAGTACTTC	CSVRKANSYEQYF
TRBJ2-1	TRBD2	many	TRBV6-2/TRBV6-3	TGTGCCAGCAGTTACGAGCGGGGGCCTTACAATGAGCAGTTCTTC	CASSYERGPYNEQFF
TRBJ1-3	.	.	TRBV20-1	TGCAGTGTATGGTCGGTCTCTGGAAACACCATATATTTT	CSVWSVSGNTIYF
TRBJ1-4	.	.	TRBV27	TGTGCCAGCAGTCCCTTGACCGGGGGGGAAGAAAAACTGTTTTTT	CASSPLTGGEEKLFF
TRBJ2-3	TRBD2	many	TRBV14	TGTGCCAGCAAAAGACTAGCGGAGATCACAGATACGCAGTATTTT	CASKRLAEITDTQYF
TRBJ2-5	.	many	TRBV7-2	TGTGCCAGCAGCTTGAGGCCTAGCCGGGAGACCCAGTACTTC	CASSLRPSRETQYF
TRBJ2-7	.	many	TRBV11-1	TGTGCCAGCAACGATATGGGCTACGAGCAGTACTTC	CASNDMGYEQYF
TRBJ1-6	.	few	TRBV10-3	TGTGCCATCAGTGATAAGGAGAGACTCCCTAATAATTCACCCCTCCACTTT	CAISDKERLPNNSPLHF
TRBJ2-1	.	.	TRBV29-1	TGCAGCGTTGAACCCAAGACAGGTCACAATGAGCAGTTCTTC	CSVEPKTGHNEQFF
TRBJ1-2	.	few	TRBV7-6	TGTGCCAGCAGCCCCCGCCGGGGAGAGGGCTACACCTTC	CASSPRRGEGYTF
TRBJ1-6	.	many	TRBV9	TGTGCCAGCAGCGTAGCAGGGGCAACTAATTCACCCCTCCACTTT	CASSVAGATNSPLHF
TRBJ2-1	TRBD2	few	TRBV4-2	TGTGCCAGCAGCCAAGATCCGCTAGCGGGGGGGTACAATGAGCAGTTCTTC	CASSQDPLAGGYNEQFF
TRBJ2-6	.	.	TRBV20-1	TGCAGTGCTACCAGCCCCGAAACCGGAGGGGCCAACGTCCTGACTTTC	CSATSPETGGANVLTF
TRBJ1-6	.	many	TRBV6-5	TGTGCCAGCAGTTACTTGGGGAATTCACCCCTCCACTTT	CASSYLGNSPLHF
TRBJ2-1	TRBD2	few	TRBV7-9	TGTGCCAGCAGCCCCCCGGCGGGGCGGGGGACCCACCGGGATGAGCAGTTCTTC	CASSPPAGRGTHRDEQFF
TRBJ2-5	TRBD1	few	TRBV5-1	TGCGCCAGCAGCTGGGACAGGGGGCTCGAGACCCAGTACTTC	CASSWDRGLETQYF
TRBJ1-6	.	many	TRBV12-3/TRBV12-4	TGTGCCAGCAGTCCTACTTTTAACCCCCTCCACTTT	CASSPTFNPLHF
TRBJ2-1	TRBD2	many	TRBV27	TGTGCCAGCAGTTTCGGGGGGGCCTACAATGAGCAGTTCTTC	CASSFGGAYNEQFF
TRBJ2-5	.	many	TRBV7-7	TGTGCCAGCAGCTTGTTGGGGAAACAAGAGACCCAGTACTTC	CASSLLGKQETQYF
TRBJ2-5	TRBD2	few	TRBV20-1	TGCAGTGCTAGAGTGACTAGCGGGGACCAAGAGACCCAGTACTTC	CSARVTSGDQETQYF